This T cell receptor (beta chain) emerged from a study of cytomegalovirus exposure and HLA in healthy donors. The ends were cut back, 4 bases at V and 2 bases at J, with 12 bases in the middle. The CDR3 has 14 amino acids. Germline loops: CDR1 SEHNR, CDR2 FQNEAQ (reference sequence). With 60 Vbeta and 13 Jbeta primers, the PCR was carried out. Repertoires were generated with immunoSEQ multiplex PCR, while TCRdb's copy carries only in-frame clones and drops some. Among some 140,000 clones listed, 80% were seen once. The sample holds one count of this clone. This TCR came from a man aged 25 to 40 in good health and CMV-seropositive. The V and J genes are TRBV7-9 and TRBJ2-7; D perhaps matches TRBD1 (7 bases). The sequencing input was PBMCs. In DNA, the CDR3 is TGTGCCAGCAGCTCGGGGGACAGACCCTACGAGCAGTACTTC. It specifies CASSSGDRPYEQYF.